This TCR beta chain is drawn from a study of siplizumab effects on memory and regulatory T cells. Study-level results: Naive T cells looked more diverse than memory cells and looked like major alloresponse contributors. The average Treg-derived proportion among mappable alloreactive CD4+ clones was 55% to 80% with siplizumab versus 26.9% in controls.

Measured with immunoSEQ multiplex PCR; TCRdb has only the in-frame clones, and not every one. The sample holds roughly 93,000 clones; about 94% are singletons and the top ten take around 1.4%. Remarks on this clone: Its antigen is unknown.

The source of this sequence is a human donor in good health. Material: non-Treg CD4+ T cells sorted from blood.

The CDR3 sequence is CASSSFTSGSSYEQYF. CDR3 coding DNA: TGTGCCAGCAGCTCATTCACTAGCGGGAGCTCCTACGAGCAGTACTTC. This sequence joins TRBV7-9 and TRBJ2-7, with TRBD2 matching 11 bases. Germline V gene sequence: CDR1 SEHNR, CDR2 FQNEAQ (reference sequence). The CDR3 extends over 16 amino acids. The V segment lost 4 bases and the J segment 0 bases; nucleotides outside the gene matches: 5.